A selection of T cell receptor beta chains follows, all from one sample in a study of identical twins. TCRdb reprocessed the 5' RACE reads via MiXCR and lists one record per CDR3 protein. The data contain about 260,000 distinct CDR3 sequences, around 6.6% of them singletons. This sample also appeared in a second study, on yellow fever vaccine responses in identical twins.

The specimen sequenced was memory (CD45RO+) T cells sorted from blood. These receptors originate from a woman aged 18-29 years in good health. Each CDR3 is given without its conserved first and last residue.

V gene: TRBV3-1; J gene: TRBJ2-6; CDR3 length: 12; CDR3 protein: ASSLGAGANVLT
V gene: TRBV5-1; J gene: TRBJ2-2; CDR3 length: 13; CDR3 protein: ASLSASGVTGELF
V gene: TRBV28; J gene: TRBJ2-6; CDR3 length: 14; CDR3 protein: ASSSQPLSGANVLT
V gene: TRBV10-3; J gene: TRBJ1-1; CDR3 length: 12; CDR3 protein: AIREGRMNTEAF
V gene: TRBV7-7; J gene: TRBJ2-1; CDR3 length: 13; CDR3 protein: ASSLRTSGSNEQF
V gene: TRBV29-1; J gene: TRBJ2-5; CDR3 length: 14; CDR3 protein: SVERWTTGGAETQY
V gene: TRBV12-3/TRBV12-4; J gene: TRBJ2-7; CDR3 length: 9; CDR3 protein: ASSLRSEQY
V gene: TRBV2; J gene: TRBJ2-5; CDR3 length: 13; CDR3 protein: ASSIGTGDQETQY
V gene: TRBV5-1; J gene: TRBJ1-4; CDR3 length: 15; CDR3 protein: ASSLAGQTATNEKLF
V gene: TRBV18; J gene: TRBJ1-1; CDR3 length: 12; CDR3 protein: ASSPTESRAEAF
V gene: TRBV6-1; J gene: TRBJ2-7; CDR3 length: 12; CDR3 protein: ASWAGQGSYEQY
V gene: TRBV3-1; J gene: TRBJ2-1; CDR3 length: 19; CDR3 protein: ASSQEARSGRTGLRGNEQF
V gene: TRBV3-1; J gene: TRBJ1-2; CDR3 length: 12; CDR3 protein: ASSQQGGDYGYT
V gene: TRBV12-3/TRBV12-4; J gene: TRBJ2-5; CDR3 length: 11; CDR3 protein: ASKASTQETQY
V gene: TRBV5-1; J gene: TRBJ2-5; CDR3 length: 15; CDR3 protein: ASSLDGGTGGVGTQY
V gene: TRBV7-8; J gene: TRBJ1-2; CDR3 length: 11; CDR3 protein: ASSSDRGNGYT
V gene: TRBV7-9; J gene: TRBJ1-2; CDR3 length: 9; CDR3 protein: ASSAYYGYT
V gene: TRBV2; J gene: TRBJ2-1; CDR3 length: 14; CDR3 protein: ASIKQGIPWGGEQF
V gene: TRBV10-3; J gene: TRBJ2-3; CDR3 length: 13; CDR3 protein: AISEDRFSTDTQY
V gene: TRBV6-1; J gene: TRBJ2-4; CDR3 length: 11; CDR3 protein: ASSEDRKNIQY
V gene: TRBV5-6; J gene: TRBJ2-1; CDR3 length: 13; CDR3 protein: ASSFNLAASNEQF
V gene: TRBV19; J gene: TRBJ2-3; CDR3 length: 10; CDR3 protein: ASSIDEDTQY
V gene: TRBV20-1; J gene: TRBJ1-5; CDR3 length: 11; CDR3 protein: SARTGAYQPQH
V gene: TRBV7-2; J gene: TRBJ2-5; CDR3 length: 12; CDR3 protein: ASSWGLKQETQY
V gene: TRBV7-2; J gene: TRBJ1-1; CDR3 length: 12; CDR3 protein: ASSDRQGIAEAF
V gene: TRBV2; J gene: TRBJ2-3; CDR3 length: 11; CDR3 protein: ASSGLAGDTQY
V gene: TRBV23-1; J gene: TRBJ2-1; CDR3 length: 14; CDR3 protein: ASSQVLGLSYNEQF
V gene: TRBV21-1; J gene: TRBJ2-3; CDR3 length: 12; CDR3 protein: ASSFQRGADTQY
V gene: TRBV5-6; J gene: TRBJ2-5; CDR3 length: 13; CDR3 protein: ASSFPQQGRETQY
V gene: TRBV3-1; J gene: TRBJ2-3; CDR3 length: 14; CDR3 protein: ASSSRLSGGSDTQY
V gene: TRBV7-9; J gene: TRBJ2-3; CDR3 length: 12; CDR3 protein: ASSPPVTTDTQY
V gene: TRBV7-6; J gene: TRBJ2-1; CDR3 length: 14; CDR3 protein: ASSSRSSGSYNEQF
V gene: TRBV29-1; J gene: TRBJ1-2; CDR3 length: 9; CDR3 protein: SVVGSGGYT
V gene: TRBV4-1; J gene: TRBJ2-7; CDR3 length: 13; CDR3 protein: ASSPIATGGYEQY
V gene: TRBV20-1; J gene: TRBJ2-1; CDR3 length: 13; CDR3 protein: SARGSGLAYNEQF
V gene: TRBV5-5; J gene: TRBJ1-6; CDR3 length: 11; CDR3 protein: ASSPTHNSPLH
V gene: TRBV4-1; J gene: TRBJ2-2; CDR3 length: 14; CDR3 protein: ASSQDRGTYGGELF
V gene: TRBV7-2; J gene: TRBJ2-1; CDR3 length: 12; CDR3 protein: ASSGRTGGNEQF
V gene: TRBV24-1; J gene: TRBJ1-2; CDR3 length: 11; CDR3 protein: ATSERPSYGYT
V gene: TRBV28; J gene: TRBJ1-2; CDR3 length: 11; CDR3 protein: ASRWGGDYGYT